One sample yielded the 15 T cell receptor beta chains listed below, sequenced in a study of OX40 agonist ivuxolimab in advanced cancers. The method was immunoSEQ multiplex PCR; TCRdb's version includes in-frame clones alone and lacks a portion of them. This sample carries 70,000 or so clones, roughly nine tenths of them seen once, and the ten largest clones take 0.25% to 0.3%. The sequencing used CD4+ or CD8+ T cells sorted from blood, collected in a trial of the OX40 agonist ivuxolimab. These receptors all come from an adult with an advanced solid tumor such as melanoma, head and neck, liver or kidney cancer.

This chain links TRBV18 with TRBJ1-1, with TRBD1 matching over 7 bases. The V gene end was trimmed by 5 bases and the J gene end by 0 bases; junction bases not matched to a gene: 3. Germline V CDR1 and CDR2: KGHSH, LQKENI. This CDR3 is built from 14 residues. For the CDR3, the DNA is TGTGCCAGCTCAGGACAGGTCATGAACACTGAAGCTTTCTTT. It codes for CASSGQVMNTEAFF. Full variable domain (rest looked up from reference TRBV18 and TRBJ1-1): NAGVMQNPRHLVRRRGQEARLRCSPMKGHSHVYWYRQLPEEGLKFMVYLQKENIIDESGMPKERFSAEFPKEGPSILRIQQVVRGDSAAYFCASSGQVMNTEAFFGQGTRLTVV.

The chain recombines TRBV19 with TRBJ1-5; D is unclear. This CDR3 has 12 amino acids. The V end was cut by 5 bases, the J end by 8 bases, with 10 bases between. CDR1 and CDR2 from the germline V gene are LNHDA and SQIVND (reference sequence). For the CDR3, the DNA is TGTGCCAGTAGTTCAGTATCGAAGCCCCAGCATTTT. This gives the protein CASSSVSKPQHF.

This chain connects TRBV6-6 to TRBJ2-7, with 10 bases fitting TRBD1. Unmatched junction bases numbered 7, after V lost 5 bases and J lost 6 bases. This CDR3 region has 14 residues. Per the germline V gene, CDR1 is MNHNY and CDR2 is SVGAGI (reference sequence). CDR3 DNA: TGTGCCAGCAGTACATGGACAGGGGGTAGCGAGCAGTACTTC. This encodes CASSTWTGGSEQYF.

V gene TRBV29-1 combines with J gene TRBJ2-1, with TRBD2 matching 8 bases. The CDR3 covers 14 residues. Germline V gives CDR1 SQVTM, CDR2 ANQGSEA. V dropped 6 bases and J dropped 5; count of bases not matched to a gene: 9. In DNA, the CDR3 is TGCAGCGTGAAAGGACTAGCCACAAACAATGAGCAGTTCTTC. It encodes CSVKGLATNNEQFF.

The chain couples TRBV27 to TRBJ2-7; 16 nucleotides match TRBD2. The CDR3 spans 16 residues. Germline V gives CDR1 MNHEY, CDR2 SMNVEV (reference sequence). V shed 5 bases and J 2 bases; nucleotides not matched to a gene: 3. The CDR3 bases are TGTGCCAGCAGTCCAGGGACTAGCGGGAGGGCCTACGAGCAGTACTTC. Translation: CASSPGTSGRAYEQYF.

The rearrangement links TRBV11-2 to TRBJ1-2; 7 bases fit TRBD1. Germline-derived CDR1 and CDR2 are SGHAT and FQNNGV. With V trimmed by 4 bases and J by 1 base, 15 bases remained unmatched. The CDR3 runs to 18 residues. This CDR3 is CASSYSLGGQRFNYGYTF. CDR3 coding DNA: TGTGCCAGCAGCTACTCACTCGGGGGACAGCGCTTTAACTATGGCTACACCTTC.

The V call is TRBV14, the J call TRBJ2-2; 12 bases map to TRBD2. This CDR3 contains 16 residues. V lost 1 base, J lost 5 bases, and 2 bases stayed unmatched. Germline CDR1 and CDR2: SGHDN and FVKESK. The CDR3: CASSQASGRGTGELFF. The CDR3 coding sequence is TGTGCCAGCAGCCAAGCTAGCGGGAGGGGTACCGGGGAGCTGTTTTTT.

The CDR3, as DNA: TGTGCCAGCTCACCAAGGAAGGGAGAGGAGAACACTGAAGCTTTCTTT. Translation gives CASSPRKGEENTEAFF. The rearrangement links TRBV18 to TRBJ1-1; D is unclear. V lost 2 bases to trimming and J lost 1 base, with 14 bases between them. Germline CDR1 KGHSH, CDR2 LQKENI. This CDR3 is 16 amino acids long.

This chain joins TRBV27 and TRBJ1-4; 7 bases map to TRBD1. V lost 0 bases, J lost 0 bases, and 1 base stayed unmatched. Germline V gene data show CDR1 as MNHEY and CDR2 as SMNVEV (reference sequence). The CDR3 length is 16 residues. The CDR3 nucleotides are TGTGCCAGCAGTTTATCGGGACAGCCAACTAATGAAAAACTGTTTTTT. Protein product: CASSLSGQPTNEKLFF.

The chain links TRBV30 to TRBJ1-2; D is undetermined. This CDR3 is built from 14 residues. Germline CDR1 reads GTSNPN; CDR2 reads SVGIG (reference sequence). The ends were cut back, 3 bases at V and 0 bases at J, with 11 bases in the middle. CDR3 sequence: CAWRHPGSNYGYTF. DNA for the CDR3: TGTGCCTGGAGACATCCGGGGTCTAACTATGGCTACACCTTC.

The chain combines TRBV9 with TRBJ1-5, with D uncertain. Germline CDR1 SGDLS, CDR2 YYNGEE. The V and J ends lost 1 base and 2 bases respectively, with 7 bases between them. This CDR3 has 14 amino acids. As DNA, the CDR3 is TGTGCCAGCAGCGTAAGCAGCGGCAATCAGCCCCAGCATTTT. It specifies CASSVSSGNQPQHF. The whole variable domain, filled in from reference TRBV9 and TRBJ1-5, reads DSGVTQTPKHLITATGQRVTLRCSPRSGDLSVYWYQQSLDQGLQFLIQYYNGEERAKGNILERFSAQQFPDLHSELNLSSLELGDSALYFCASSVSSGNQPQHFGDGTRLSIL.

This clone was seen more than once but under ten times. The identical CDR3 is also encoded by other nucleotide sequences in the sample. The chain recombines TRBV4-1 with TRBJ2-2; TRBD2 matches 14 bases. Germline loops: CDR1 MGHRA, CDR2 YSYEKL. The length of the CDR3 is 17 residues. Trimming took 4 bases from V and 5 from J; bases not matched to a gene: 6. The CDR3 loop reads CASSLGTSGSGTGELFF. CDR3 DNA: TGCGCCAGCAGCCTCGGGACTAGCGGGAGTGGAACCGGGGAGCTGTTTTTT.

This chain connects TRBV6-5 to TRBJ1-2, with a tentative D call TRBD1 (6 bases). CDR3 size: 16 residues. V was trimmed by 0 bases and J by 8 bases, leaving 19 bases between them. Germline V CDR1 and CDR2: MNHEY, SVGAGI. As DNA, the CDR3 is TGTGCCAGCAGTTACTCTTCTCTGGGGGCTACATACGGCTACACCTTC. It is translated as CASSYSSLGATYGYTF.

As concerns this clone: Other DNA sequences in this sample translate to the same CDR3. The chain links TRBV29-1 to TRBJ2-5; 9 bases agree with TRBD2. This CDR3 is 14 amino acids long. The germline CDR1 and CDR2 sequences are SQVTM and ANQGSEA. Germline trimming cut 5 bases from V and 6 bases from J; bases unmatched to any gene: 10. The DNA for the CDR3 is TGCAGCGTTTCGGGCGGGGGGGGTTCGAAGACCCAGTACTTC. It specifies CSVSGGGGSKTQYF.

This sequence joins TRBV7-3 and TRBJ1-2; TRBD1 matches 10 bases. V shed 3 bases and J 5 bases; nucleotides not matched to a gene: 3. The CDR3 has 14 amino acids. The germline V gene has CDR1 SGHTA and CDR2 FQGTGA. CDR3: CASSLEGQGYGYTF. The CDR3 DNA sequence: TGTGCCAGCAGCTTGGAGGGACAGGGGTATGGCTACACCTTC.